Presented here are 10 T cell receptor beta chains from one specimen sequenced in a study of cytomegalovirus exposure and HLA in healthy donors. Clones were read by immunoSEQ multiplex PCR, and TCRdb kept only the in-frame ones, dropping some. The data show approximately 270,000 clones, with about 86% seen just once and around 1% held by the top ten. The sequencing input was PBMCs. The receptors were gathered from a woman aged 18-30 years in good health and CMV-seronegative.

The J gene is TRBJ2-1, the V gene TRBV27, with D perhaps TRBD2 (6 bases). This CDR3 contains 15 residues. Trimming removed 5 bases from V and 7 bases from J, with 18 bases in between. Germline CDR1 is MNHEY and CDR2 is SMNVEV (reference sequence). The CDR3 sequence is CASSHERAGGNEQFF. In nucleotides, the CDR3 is TGTGCCAGCAGTCACGAGCGGGCAGGAGGGAATGAGCAGTTCTTC.

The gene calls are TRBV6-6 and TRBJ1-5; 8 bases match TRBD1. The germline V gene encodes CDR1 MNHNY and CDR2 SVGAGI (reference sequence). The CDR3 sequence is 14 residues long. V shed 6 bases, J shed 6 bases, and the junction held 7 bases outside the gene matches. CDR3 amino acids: CASRHRGDGQPQHF. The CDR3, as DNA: TGTGCCAGCAGACACAGGGGGGATGGTCAGCCCCAGCATTTT.

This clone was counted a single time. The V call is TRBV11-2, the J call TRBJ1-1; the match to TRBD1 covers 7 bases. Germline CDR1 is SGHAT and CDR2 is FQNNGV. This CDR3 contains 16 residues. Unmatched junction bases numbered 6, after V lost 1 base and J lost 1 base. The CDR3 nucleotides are TGTGCCAGCAGCTTAGCCCCGGGACAGAGGAACACTGAAGCTTTCTTT. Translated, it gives CASSLAPGQRNTEAFF.

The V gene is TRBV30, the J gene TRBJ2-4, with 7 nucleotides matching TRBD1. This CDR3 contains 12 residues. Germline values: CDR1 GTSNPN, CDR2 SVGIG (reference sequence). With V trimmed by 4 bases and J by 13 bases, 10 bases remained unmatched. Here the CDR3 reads CAWTDISGQQYF. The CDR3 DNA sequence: TGTGCCTGGACCGATATCTCGGGACAGCAGTACTTC.

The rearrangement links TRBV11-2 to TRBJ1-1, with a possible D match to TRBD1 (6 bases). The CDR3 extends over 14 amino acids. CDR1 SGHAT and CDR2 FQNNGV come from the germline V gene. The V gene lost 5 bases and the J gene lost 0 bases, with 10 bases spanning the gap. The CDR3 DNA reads TGTGCCAGCAGCCAAGGACAGATGAACACTGAAGCTTTCTTT. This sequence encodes CASSQGQMNTEAFF.

CDR3 DNA sequence: TGTGCCACTCAGACTAACTATGGCTACACCTTC. This gives the protein CATQTNYGYTF. The chain recombines TRBV6-5 with TRBJ1-2; D unresolved. The V gene's germline CDR1 is MNHEY and CDR2 SVGAGI. The CDR3 contains 11 residues. Trimming pared 10 bases from V and 0 bases from J, leaving 6 bases between.

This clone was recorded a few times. CDR3 DNA: TGTGCCAGCAGTGTTCAGGGGGCGGAAGCTCAGCCCCAGCATTTT. Protein sequence: CASSVQGAEAQPQHF. V usage is TRBV6-1 and J usage is TRBJ1-5, with 8 bases fitting TRBD1. V was pared by 4 bases and J by 6 bases, with 8 bases of the junction left unmatched. This CDR3 contains 15 residues. The germline V gene has CDR1 MNHNS and CDR2 SASEGT.

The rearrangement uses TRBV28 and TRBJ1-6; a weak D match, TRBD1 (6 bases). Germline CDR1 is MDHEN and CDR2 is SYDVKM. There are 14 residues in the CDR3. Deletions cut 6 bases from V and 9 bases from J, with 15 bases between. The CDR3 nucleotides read TGTGCCAGCAGGCCGGGACATGGGGCTTCACCCCTCCACTTT. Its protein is CASRPGHGASPLHF.

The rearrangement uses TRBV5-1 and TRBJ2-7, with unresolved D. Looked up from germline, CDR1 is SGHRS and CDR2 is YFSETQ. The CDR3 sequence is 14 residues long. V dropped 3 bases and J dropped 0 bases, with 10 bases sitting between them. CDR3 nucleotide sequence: TGCGCCAGCAGCTCGCAGGTGCCCTCCTACGAGCAGTACTTC. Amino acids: CASSSQVPSYEQYF.

CDR3 in amino acids: CASSLEADYTPSGAFF. The DNA for the CDR3 is TGTGCCAGCAGCTTAGAGGCGGATTACACTCCTTCGGGGGCTTTCTTT. The chain recombines TRBV5-4 with TRBJ1-1, with D unclear. The V gene's germline CDR1 is SGHNT and CDR2 YYREEE (reference sequence). V was trimmed by 2 bases and J by 11 bases, leaving 25 bases between them. This CDR3 has 16 residues.